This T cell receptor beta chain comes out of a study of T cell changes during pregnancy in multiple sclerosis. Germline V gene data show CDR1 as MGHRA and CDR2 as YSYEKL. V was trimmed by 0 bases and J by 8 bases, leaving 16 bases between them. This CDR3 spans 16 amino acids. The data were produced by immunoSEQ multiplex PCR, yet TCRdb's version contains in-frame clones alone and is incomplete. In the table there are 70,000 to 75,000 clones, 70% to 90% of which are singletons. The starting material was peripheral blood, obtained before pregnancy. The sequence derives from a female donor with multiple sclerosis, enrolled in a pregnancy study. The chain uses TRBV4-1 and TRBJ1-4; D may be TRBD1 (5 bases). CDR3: CASSQDQMGGYEKLFF. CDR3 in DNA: TGCGCCAGCAGCCAAGATCAGATGGGGGGGTACGAAAAACTGTTTTTT.